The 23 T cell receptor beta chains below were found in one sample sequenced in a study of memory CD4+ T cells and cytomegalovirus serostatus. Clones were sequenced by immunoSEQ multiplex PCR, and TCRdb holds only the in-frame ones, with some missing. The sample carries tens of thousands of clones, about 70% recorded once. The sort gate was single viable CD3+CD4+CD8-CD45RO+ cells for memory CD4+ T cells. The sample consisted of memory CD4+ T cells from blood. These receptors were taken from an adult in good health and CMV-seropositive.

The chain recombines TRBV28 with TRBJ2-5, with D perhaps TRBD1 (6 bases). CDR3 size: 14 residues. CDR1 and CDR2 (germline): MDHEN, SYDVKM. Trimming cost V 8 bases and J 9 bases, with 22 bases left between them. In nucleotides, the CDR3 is TGTGCCAGCCGTCCCGGGACATTAGGGAGTGCCCAGTACTTC. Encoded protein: CASRPGTLGSAQYF. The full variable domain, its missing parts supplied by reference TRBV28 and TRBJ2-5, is DVKVTQSSRYLVKRTGEKVFLECVQDMDHENMFWYRQDPGLGLRLIYFSYDVKMKEKGDIPEGYSVSREKKERFSLILESASTNQTSMYLCASRPGTLGSAQYFGPGTRLLVL.

The CDR3 DNA reads as TGTGCCAGCAGCATAATTCTGCAGGGGGCAGGGGATACGCAGTATTTT. Its protein product is CASSIILQGAGDTQYF. This sequence joins TRBV2 and TRBJ2-3; 8 bases agree with TRBD1. The length of the CDR3 is 16 residues. V lost 6 bases to trimming and J lost 6 bases; unmatched junction nucleotides: 14. From germline, CDR1 is SNHLY and CDR2 FYNNEI.

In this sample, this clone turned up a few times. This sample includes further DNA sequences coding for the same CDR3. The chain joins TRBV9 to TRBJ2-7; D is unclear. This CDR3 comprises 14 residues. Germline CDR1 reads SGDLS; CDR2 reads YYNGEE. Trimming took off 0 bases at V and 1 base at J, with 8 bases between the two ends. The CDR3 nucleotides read TGTGCCAGCAGCGTAGCCAGCAGTTCCTACGAGCAGTACTTC. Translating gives CASSVASSSYEQYF. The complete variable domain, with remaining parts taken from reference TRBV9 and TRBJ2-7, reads DSGVTQTPKHLITATGQRVTLRCSPRSGDLSVYWYQQSLDQGLQFLIQYYNGEERAKGNILERFSAQQFPDLHSELNLSSLELGDSALYFCASSVASSSYEQYFGPGTRLTVT.

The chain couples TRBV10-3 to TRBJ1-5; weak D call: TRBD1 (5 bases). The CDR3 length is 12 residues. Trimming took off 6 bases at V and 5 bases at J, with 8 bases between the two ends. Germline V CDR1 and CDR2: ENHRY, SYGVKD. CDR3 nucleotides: TGTGCCATCAGCTCGGGGGATCAGCCCCAGCATTTT. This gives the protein CAISSGDQPQHF.

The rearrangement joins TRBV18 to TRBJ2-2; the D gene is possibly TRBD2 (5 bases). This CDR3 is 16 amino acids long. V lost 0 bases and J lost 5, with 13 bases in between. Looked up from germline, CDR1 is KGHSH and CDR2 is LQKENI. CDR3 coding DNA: TGTGCCAGCTCACCACCAGCTGCGGGCGTAACCGGGGAGCTGTTTTTT. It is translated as CASSPPAAGVTGELFF.

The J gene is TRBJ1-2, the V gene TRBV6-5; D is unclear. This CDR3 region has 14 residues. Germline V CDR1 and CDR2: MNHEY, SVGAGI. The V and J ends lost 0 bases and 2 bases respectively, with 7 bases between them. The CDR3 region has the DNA TGTGCCAGCAGTTACTCGAGTGGGAACTATGGCTACACCTTC. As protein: CASSYSSGNYGYTF.

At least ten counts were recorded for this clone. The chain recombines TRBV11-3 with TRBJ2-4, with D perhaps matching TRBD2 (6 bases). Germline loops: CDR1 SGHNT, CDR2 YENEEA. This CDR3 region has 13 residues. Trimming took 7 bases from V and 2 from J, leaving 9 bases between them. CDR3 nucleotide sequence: TGTGCCAGCAAGGAGGGGACCAAAAACATTCAGTACTTC. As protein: CASKEGTKNIQYF.

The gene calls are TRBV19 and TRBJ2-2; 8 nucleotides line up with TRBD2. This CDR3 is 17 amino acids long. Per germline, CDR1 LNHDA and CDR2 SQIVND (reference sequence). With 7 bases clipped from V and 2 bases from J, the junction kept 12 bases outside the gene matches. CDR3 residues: CASIPSFGGGNTGELFF. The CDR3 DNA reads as TGTGCCAGTATCCCCTCATTCGGGGGGGGCAACACCGGGGAGCTGTTTTTT.

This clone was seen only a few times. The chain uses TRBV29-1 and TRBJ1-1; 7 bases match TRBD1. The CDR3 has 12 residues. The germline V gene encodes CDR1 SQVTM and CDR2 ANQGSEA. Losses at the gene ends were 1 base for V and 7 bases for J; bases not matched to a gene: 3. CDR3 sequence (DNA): TGCAGCGTTGAAGTACAGGGGCTTGAAGCTTTCTTT. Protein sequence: CSVEVQGLEAFF.

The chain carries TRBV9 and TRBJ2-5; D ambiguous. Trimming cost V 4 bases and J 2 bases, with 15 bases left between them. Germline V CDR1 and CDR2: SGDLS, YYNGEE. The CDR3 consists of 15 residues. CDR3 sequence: CASSLHDSVQETQYF. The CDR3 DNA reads TGTGCCAGCAGCCTTCACGACTCGGTTCAAGAGACCCAGTACTTC. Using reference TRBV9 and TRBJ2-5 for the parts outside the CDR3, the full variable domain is DSGVTQTPKHLITATGQRVTLRCSPRSGDLSVYWYQQSLDQGLQFLIQYYNGEERAKGNILERFSAQQFPDLHSELNLSSLELGDSALYFCASSLHDSVQETQYFGPGTRLLVL.

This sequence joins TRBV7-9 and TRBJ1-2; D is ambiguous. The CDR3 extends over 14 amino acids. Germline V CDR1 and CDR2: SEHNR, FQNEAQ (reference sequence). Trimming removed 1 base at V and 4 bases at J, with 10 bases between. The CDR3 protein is CASSLGGGFYGYTF. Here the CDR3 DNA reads TGTGCCAGCAGCTTAGGGGGAGGGTTCTATGGCTACACCTTC.

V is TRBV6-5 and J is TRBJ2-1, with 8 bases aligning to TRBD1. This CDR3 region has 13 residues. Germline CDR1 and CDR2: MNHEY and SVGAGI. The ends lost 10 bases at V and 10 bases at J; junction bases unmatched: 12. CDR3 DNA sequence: TGTGCCACCAAGTGGCAGGGGGCCCGGGAGCAGTTCTTC. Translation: CATKWQGAREQFF.

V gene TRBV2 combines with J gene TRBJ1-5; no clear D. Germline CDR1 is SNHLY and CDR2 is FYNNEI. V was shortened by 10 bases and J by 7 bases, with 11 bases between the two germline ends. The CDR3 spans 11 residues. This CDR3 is CATGSGQPQHF. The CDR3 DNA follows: TGTGCCACCGGATCGGGGCAGCCCCAGCATTTT.

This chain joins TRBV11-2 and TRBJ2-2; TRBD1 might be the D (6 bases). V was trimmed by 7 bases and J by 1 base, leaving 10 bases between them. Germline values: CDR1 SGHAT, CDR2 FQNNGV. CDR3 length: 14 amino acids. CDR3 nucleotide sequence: TGTGCCAGCATCCTGACAGGGAACACCGGGGAGCTGTTTTTT. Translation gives CASILTGNTGELFF.

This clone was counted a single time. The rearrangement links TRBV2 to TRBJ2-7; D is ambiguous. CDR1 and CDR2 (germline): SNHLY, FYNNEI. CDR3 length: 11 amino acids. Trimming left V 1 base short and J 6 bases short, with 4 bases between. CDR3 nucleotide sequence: TGTGCCAGCAGTGAAGTGGTCGAGCAGTACTTC. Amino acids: CASSEVVEQYF.

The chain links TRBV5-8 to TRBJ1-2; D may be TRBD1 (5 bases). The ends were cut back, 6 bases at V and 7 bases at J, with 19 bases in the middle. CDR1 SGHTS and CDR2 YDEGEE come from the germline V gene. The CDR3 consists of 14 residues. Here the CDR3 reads CASIRTAGSFGYTF. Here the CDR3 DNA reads TGTGCCAGCATCCGGACGGCAGGGAGCTTTGGCTACACCTTC. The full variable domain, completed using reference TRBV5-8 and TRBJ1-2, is EAGVTQSPTHLIKTRGQQATLRCSPISGHTSVYWYQQALGLGLQFLLWYDEGEERNRGNFPPRFSGRQFPNYSSELNVNALELEDSALYLCASIRTAGSFGYTFGSGTRLTVV.

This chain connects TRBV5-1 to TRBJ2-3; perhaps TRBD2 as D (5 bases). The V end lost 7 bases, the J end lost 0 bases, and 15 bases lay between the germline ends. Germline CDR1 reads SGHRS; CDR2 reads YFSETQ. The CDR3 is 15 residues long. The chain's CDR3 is CASHGEWDSTDTQYF. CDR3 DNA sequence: TGCGCCAGCCATGGGGAGTGGGATAGCACAGATACGCAGTATTTT.

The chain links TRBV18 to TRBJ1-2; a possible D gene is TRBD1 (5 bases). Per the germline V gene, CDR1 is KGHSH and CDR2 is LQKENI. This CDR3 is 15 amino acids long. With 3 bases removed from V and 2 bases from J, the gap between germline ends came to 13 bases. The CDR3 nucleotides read TGTGCCAGCTCACCGGTCCCAGGGTTGAACTATGGCTACACCTTC. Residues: CASSPVPGLNYGYTF.

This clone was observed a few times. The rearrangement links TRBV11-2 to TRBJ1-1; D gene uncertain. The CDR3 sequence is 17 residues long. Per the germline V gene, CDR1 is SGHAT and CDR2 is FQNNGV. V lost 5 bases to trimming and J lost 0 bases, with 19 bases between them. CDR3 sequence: CASSQFRPTVMNTEAFF. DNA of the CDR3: TGTGCCAGCAGCCAATTCCGGCCCACAGTGATGAACACTGAAGCTTTCTTT.

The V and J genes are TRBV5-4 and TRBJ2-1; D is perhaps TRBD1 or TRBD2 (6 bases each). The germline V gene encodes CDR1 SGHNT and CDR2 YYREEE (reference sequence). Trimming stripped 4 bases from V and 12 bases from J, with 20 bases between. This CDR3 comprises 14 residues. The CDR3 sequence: CASSPDIGGNGQFF. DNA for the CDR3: TGTGCCAGCAGCCCGGATATCGGGGGCAACGGGCAGTTCTTC. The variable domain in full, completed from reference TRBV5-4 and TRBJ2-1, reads ETGVTQSPTHLIKTRGQQVTLRCSSQSGHNTVSWYQQALGQGPQFIFQYYREEENGRGNFPPRFSGLQFPNYSSELNVNALELDDSALYLCASSPDIGGNGQFFGPGTRLTVL.

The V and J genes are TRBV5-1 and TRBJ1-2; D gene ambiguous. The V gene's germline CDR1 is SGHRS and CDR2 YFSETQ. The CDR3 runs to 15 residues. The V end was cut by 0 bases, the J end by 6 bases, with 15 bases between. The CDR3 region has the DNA TGCGCCAGCAGCTTGGGAACCCGGATTCTTGATGGCTACACCTTC. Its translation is CASSLGTRILDGYTF. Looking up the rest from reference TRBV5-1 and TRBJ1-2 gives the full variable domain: KAGVTQTPRYLIKTRGQQVTLSCSPISGHRSVSWYQQTPGQGLQFLFEYFSETQRNKGNFPGRFSGRQFSNSRSEMNVSTLELGDSALYLCASSLGTRILDGYTFGSGTRLTVV.

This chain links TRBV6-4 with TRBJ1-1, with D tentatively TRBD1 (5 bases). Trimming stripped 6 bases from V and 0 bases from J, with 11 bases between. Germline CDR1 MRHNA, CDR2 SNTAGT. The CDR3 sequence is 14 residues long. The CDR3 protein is CASRETDMNTEAFF. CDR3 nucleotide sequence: TGTGCCAGCAGAGAGACAGACATGAACACTGAAGCTTTCTTT.

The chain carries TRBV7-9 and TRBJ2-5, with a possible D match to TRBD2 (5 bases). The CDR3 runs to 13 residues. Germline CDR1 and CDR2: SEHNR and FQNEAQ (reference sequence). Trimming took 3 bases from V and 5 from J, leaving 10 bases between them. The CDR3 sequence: CASSFLGGETQYF. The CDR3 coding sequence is TGTGCCAGCAGCTTCTTAGGCGGGGAGACCCAGTACTTC.